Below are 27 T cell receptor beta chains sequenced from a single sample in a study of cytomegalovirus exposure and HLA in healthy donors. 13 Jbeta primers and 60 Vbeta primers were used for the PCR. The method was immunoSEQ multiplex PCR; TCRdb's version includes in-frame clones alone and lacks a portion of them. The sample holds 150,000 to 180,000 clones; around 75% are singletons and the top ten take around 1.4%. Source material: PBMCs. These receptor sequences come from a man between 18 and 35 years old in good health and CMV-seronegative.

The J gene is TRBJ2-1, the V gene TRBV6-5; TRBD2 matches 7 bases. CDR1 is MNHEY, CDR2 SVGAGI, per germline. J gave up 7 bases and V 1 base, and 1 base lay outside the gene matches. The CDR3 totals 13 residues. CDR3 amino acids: CASSYYSGNEQFF. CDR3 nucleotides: TGTGCCAGCAGTTACTATAGCGGGAATGAGCAGTTCTTC.

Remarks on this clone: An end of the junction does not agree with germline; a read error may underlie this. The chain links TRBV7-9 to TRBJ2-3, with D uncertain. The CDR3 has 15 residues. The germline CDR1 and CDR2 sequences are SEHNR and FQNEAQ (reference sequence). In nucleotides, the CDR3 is TGTTCCAGCAGCTCCACAGTTCCCCCCACAGATACGCAGTATTTT. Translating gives CSSSSTVPPTDTQYF.

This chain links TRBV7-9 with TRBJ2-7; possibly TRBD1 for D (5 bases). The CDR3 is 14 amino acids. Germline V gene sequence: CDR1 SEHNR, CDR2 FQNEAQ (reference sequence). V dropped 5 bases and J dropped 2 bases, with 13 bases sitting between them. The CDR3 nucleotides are TGTGCCAGCAGCACCCAGACAGTCCCCTACGAGCAGTACTTC. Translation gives CASSTQTVPYEQYF.

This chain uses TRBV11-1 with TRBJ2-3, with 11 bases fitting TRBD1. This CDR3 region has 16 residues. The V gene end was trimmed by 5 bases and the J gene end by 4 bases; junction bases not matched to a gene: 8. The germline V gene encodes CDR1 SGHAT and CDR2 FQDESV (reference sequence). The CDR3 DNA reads TGTGCCAGCAGCCAGGGAGGACAGGGGGCCCCAGATACGCAGTATTTT. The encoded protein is CASSQGGQGAPDTQYF.

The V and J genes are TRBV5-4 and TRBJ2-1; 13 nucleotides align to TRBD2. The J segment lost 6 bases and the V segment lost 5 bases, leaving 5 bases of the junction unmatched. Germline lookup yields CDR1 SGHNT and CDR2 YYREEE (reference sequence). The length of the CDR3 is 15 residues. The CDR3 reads CASRLAGGRINEQFF. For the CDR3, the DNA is TGTGCCAGCAGACTAGCGGGAGGGAGAATCAATGAGCAGTTCTTC.

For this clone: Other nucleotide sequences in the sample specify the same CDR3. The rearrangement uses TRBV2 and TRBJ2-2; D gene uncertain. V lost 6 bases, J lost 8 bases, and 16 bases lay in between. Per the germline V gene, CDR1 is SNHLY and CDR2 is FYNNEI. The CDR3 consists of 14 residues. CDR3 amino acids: CASRGRLWAGELFF. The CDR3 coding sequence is TGTGCCAGCAGGGGCCGTTTGTGGGCTGGGGAGCTGTTTTTT.

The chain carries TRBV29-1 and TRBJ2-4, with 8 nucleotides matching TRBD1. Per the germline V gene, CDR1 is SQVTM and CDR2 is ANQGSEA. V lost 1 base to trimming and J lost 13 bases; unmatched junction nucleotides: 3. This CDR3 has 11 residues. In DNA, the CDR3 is TGCAGCGTTGAAGGGACAGGGTCCCAGTACTTC. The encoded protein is CSVEGTGSQYF.

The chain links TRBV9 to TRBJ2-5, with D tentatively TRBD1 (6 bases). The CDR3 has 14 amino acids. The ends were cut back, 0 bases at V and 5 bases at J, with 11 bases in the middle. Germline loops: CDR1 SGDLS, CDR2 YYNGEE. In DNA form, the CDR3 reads TGTGCCAGCAGCGTAGAAGGGCAGGGGGAGACCCAGTACTTC. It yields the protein CASSVEGQGETQYF.

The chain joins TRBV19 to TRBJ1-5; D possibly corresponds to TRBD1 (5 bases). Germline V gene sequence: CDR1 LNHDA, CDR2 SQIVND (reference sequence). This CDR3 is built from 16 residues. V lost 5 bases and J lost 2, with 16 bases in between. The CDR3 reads CASSEAGYYGNQPQHF. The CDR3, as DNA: TGTGCCAGTAGTGAGGCAGGGTATTACGGCAATCAGCCCCAGCATTTT.

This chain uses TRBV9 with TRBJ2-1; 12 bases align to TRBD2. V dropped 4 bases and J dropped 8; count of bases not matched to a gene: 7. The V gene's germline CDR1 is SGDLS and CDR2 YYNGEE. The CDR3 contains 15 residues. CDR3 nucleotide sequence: TGTGCCAGCAGCACCCGGACTAGCGGGACCCATGAGCAGTTCTTC. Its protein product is CASSTRTSGTHEQFF.

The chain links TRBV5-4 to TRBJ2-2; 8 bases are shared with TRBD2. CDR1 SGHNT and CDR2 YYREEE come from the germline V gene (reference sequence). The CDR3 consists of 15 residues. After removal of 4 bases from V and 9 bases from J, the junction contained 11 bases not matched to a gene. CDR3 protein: CASSLTGTSTRELFF. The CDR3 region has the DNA TGTGCCAGCAGCCTGACCGGGACTAGTACCCGGGAGCTGTTTTTT.

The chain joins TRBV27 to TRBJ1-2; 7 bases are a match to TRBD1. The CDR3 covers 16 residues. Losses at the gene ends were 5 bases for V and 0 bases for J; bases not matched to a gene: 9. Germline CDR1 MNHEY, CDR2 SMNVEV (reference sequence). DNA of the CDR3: TGTGCCAGCAGTCCCTCCACGGGACAGACTAACTATGGCTACACCTTC. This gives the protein CASSPSTGQTNYGYTF.

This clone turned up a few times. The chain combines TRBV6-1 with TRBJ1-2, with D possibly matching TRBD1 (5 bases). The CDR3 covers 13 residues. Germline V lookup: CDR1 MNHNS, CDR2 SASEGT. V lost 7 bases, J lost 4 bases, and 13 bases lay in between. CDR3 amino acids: CASTMGLLYGYTF. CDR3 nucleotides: TGTGCCAGCACTATGGGACTGCTCTATGGCTACACCTTC.

This chain's CDR3 is CASTLGQGIAYEQYF. Written as DNA, the CDR3 is TGTGCCAGCACCTTAGGACAGGGTATAGCCTACGAGCAGTACTTC. The rearrangement uses TRBV2 and TRBJ2-7, with 8 bases lining up with TRBD1. The CDR3 is made up of 15 amino acids. V trimming: 7 bases; J trimming: 2 bases; junction bases outside the gene matches: 10. CDR1 is SNHLY and CDR2 is FYNNEI in the germline V gene.

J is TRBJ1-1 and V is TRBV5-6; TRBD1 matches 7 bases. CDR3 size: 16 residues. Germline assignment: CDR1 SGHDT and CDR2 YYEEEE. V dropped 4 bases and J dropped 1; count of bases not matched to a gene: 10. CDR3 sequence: CASSPRDRGGNTEAFF. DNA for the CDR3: TGTGCCAGCAGCCCCCGGGACAGAGGAGGGAACACTGAAGCTTTCTTT.

The DNA of the CDR3 is TGTGCCAGTACGCGGGGGAACACCGGGGAGCTGTTTTTT. Its translation is CASTRGNTGELFF. The chain couples TRBV19 to TRBJ2-2; tentative D call: TRBD2 (6 bases). This CDR3 is 13 amino acids long. With 7 bases removed from V and 1 base from J, the gap between germline ends came to 7 bases. Germline V gene sequence: CDR1 LNHDA, CDR2 SQIVND (reference sequence).

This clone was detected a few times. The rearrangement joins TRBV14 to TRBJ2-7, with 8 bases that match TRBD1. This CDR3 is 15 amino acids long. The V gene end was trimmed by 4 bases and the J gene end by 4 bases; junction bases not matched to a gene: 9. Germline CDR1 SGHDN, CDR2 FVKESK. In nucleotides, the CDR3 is TGTGCCAGCAGCCCCCGCGGCAGGGGGCCGTACGAGCAGTACTTC. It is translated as CASSPRGRGPYEQYF.

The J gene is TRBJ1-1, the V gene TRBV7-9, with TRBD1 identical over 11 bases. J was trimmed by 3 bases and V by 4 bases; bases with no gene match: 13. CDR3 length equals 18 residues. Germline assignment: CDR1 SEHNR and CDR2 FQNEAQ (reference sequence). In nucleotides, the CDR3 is TGTGCCAGCAGCTCCTACGGACAGGGGGCACCGGTTGACACTGAAGCTTTCTTT. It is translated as CASSSYGQGAPVDTEAFF.

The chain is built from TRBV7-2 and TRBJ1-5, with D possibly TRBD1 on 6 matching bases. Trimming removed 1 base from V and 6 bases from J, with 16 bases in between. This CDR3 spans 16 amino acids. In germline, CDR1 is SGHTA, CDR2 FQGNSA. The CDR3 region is CASSLVETGAGQPQHF. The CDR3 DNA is TGTGCCAGCAGCTTAGTTGAGACAGGTGCCGGTCAGCCCCAGCATTTT. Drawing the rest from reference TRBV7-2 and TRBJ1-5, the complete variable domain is GAGVSQSPSNKVTEKGKDVELRCDPISGHTALYWYRQSLGQGLEFLIYFQGNSAPDKSGLPSDRFSAERTGGSVSTLTIQRTQQEDSAVYLCASSLVETGAGQPQHFGDGTRLSIL.

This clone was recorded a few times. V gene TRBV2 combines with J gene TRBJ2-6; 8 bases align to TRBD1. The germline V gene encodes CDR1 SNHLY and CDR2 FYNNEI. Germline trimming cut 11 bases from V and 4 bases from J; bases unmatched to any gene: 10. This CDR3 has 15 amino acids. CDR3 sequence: CARRVGTGGANVLTF. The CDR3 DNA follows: TGTGCCCGGAGGGTCGGGACAGGCGGGGCCAACGTCCTGACTTTC.

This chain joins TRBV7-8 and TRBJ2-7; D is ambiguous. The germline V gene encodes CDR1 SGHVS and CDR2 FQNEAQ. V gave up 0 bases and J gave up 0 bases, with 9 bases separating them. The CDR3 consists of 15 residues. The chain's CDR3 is CASSLALSFSYEQYF. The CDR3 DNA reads TGTGCCAGCAGCTTAGCCCTTTCCTTCTCCTACGAGCAGTACTTC.

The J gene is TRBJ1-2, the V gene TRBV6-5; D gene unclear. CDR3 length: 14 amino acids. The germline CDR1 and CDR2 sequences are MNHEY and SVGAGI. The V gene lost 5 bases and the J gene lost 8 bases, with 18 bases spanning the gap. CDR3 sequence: CASSDAGSLRGYTF. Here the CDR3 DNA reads TGTGCCAGCAGTGACGCCGGGTCTCTAAGGGGCTACACCTTC.

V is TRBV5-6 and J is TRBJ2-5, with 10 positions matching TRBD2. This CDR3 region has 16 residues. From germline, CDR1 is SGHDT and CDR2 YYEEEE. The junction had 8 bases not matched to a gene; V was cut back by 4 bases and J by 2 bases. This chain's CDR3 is CASSPGLAATQETQYF. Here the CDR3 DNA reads TGTGCCAGCAGCCCCGGACTAGCGGCCACACAAGAGACCCAGTACTTC.

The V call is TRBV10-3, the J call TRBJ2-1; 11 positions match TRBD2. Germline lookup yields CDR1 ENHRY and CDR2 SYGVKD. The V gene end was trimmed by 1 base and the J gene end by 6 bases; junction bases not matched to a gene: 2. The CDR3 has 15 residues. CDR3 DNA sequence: TGTGCCATCAGTGAGTATACTAGCGGGAGCAATGAGCAGTTCTTC. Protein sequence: CAISEYTSGSNEQFF.

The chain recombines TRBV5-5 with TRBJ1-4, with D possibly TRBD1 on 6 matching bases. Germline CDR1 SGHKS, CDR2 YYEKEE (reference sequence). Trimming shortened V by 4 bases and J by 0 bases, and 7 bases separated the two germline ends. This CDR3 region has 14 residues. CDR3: CASSRTATNEKLFF. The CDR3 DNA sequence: TGTGCCAGCAGCCGGACAGCAACTAATGAAAAACTGTTTTTT.

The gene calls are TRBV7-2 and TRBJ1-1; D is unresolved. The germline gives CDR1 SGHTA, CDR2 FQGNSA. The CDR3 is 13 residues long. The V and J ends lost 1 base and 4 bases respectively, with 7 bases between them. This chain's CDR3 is CASSLGAGTEAFF. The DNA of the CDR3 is TGTGCCAGCAGCTTAGGAGCCGGCACTGAAGCTTTCTTT.

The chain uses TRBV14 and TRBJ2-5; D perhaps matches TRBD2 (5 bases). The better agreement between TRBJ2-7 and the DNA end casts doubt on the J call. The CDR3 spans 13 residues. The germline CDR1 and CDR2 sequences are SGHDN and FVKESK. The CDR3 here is CASSEGEIYEQYF. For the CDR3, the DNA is TGTGCCAGCAGCGAGGGCGAAATCTACGAGCAGTACTTC.